This is a list of T cell receptor beta chains from one sample in a study of blood T cell repertoires in COVID-19. Libraries were prepared by immunoSEQ multiplex PCR; TCRdb keeps only in-frame clonotypes and omits some of them. The sample carries 150,000 to 200,000 clones, approximately 90% recorded once. Source material: peripheral blood. Receptors originate from a human donor in a cohort sampled during active COVID-19. The CDR3 runs from the conserved cysteine through the conserved F or W. Each record gives: J gene, clone size, V gene, D gene, CDR3 DNA, CDR3 protein. A D gene is named only where the DNA matches it firmly. Clone size is given for some rows only: seen once, a few or many times, or a class if the clone is expanded.

>TRBJ2-7|few|TRBV5-1|TRBD1
TGCGCCAGCAGCCCCAGGACAGGTCTCTACGAGCAGTACTTC
CASSPRTGLYEQYF
>TRBJ1-1|NA|TRBV28|NA
TGTGCCAGCAGTTTAATCCGGGAGATGGTGACGGGGACTGAAGCTTTCTTT
CASSLIREMVTGTEAFF
>TRBJ1-5|NA|TRBV7-9|NA
TGTGCCAGCAGCCCGACGGGGAGCAATCAGCCCCAGCATTTT
CASSPTGSNQPQHF
>TRBJ2-1|NA|TRBV19|NA
TGTGCCAGTAGTTCCCGGGGGGAGCAGTTCTTC
CASSSRGEQFF
>TRBJ1-2|NA|TRBV5-4|NA
TGTGCCAGCAGCTTGGTCGGCGGATTGAGCTATGGCTACACCTTC
CASSLVGGLSYGYTF
>TRBJ2-3|NA|TRBV11-3|TRBD2
TGTGCCAGCAGTCGGACTAGCGGGGATATTGCGCAGTATTTT
CASSRTSGDIAQYF
>TRBJ2-7|NA|TRBV5-1|TRBD1
TGCGCCAGCAGCTTTACCTTCCGGGACAGGGGGCTCCACGAGCAGTACTTC
CASSFTFRDRGLHEQYF
>TRBJ1-1|NA|TRBV3-1/TRBV3-2|TRBD1
TGTGCCAGCAGCCAAGAAGGGGGCAGGAGGGGCACTGAAGCTTTCTTT
CASSQEGGRRGTEAFF
>TRBJ2-4|NA|TRBV9|TRBD1
TGTGCCAGCAGCGTAGTTGCAGGGGGCCCCAAAAACATTCAGTACTTC
CASSVVAGGPKNIQYF
>TRBJ2-7|few|TRBV11-3|TRBD2
TGTGCCAGCAGCCAAGCGGGAGTAAGGTCCTACGAGCAGTACTTC
CASSQAGVRSYEQYF
>TRBJ2-3|NA|TRBV30|TRBD2
TGTGCCTGGAGTGGTGGGCTAGCGGCGAGCACAGATACGCAGTATTTT
CAWSGGLAASTDTQYF
>TRBJ2-7|few|TRBV28|NA
TGTGCCAGCAGTTTAGATGGGCTCCTCCACGAGCAGTACTTC
CASSLDGLLHEQYF
>TRBJ1-2|NA|TRBV6-5|NA
TGTACCAGCAGCCCCACAGGGACCAGGGGACCTGGCTACACCTTC
CTSSPTGTRGPGYTF
>TRBJ2-7|NA|TRBV27|TRBD1
TGTGCCAGCAAGTTTACACCCACGGGACAGGGGGCCAGCGAGCAGTACTTC
CASKFTPTGQGASEQYF
>TRBJ2-5|NA|TRBV28|NA
TGTGCCAGCAGTTTTTGGCAGGGCCAAGAGACCCAGTACTTC
CASSFWQGQETQYF
>TRBJ2-1|NA|TRBV18|TRBD2
TGTGCCAGCTCCCCTGGGAGGGATGAGCAGTTCTTC
CASSPGRDEQFF
>TRBJ1-6|NA|TRBV7-6|TRBD1
TGTGCCAGCAGCTCAGGACAGGGCGGGGTCAATTCACCCCTCCACTTT
CASSSGQGGVNSPLHF
>TRBJ2-3|NA|TRBV15|TRBD2
TGTGCCACCAGCAGAGAGTGGGAGGGCCCCCTAGATACGCAGTATTTT
CATSREWEGPLDTQYF
>TRBJ2-7|NA|TRBV19|NA
TGTGCCAGTAGTACCCGCCAGGGAACCGAGCAGTACTTC
CASSTRQGTEQYF
>TRBJ2-7|NA|TRBV29-1|TRBD2
TGCAGCGTTGAAGGTAGCGGGAAATACGAGCAGTACTTC
CSVEGSGKYEQYF
>TRBJ1-2|NA|TRBV5-1|NA
TGCGCCAGCACGACAGGCTATGGCTACACCTTC
CASTTGYGYTF
>TRBJ2-7|once|TRBV18|TRBD2
TGTGCCAGCTCACCACAACAACTAGCGGGAGAAACCTACGAGCAGTACTTC
CASSPQQLAGETYEQYF
>TRBJ1-5|NA|TRBV19|TRBD1
TGTGCCAGTAGTATCTTCGGACAGGGCAATCAGCCCCAGCATTTT
CASSIFGQGNQPQHF
>TRBJ2-3|NA|TRBV30|NA
TGTGCCTGCTACGTTTCAGATACGCAGTATTTT
CACYVSDTQYF
>TRBJ1-1|NA|TRBV9|NA
TGTGCCAGCAGCGCGAAAACAGGGAGGGGCACTGAAGCTTTCTTT
CASSAKTGRGTEAFF
>TRBJ2-7|once|TRBV21-1|NA
TGTGCCAGCAGCATCAGGGGGGACTACGAGCAGTACTTC
CASSIRGDYEQYF
>TRBJ2-3|NA|TRBV4-3|TRBD2
TGCGCCAGCAGCCAAAGGGCTAGCGGGCTAAAGGCCACGCAGTATTTT
CASSQRASGLKATQYF
>TRBJ1-2|NA|TRBV19|TRBD1
TGTGCCAGTAGTTCCGGGACAGGGGTTGGCTACACCTTC
CASSSGTGVGYTF
>TRBJ2-7|once|TRBV18|NA
TGTGCCAGCTCACCGGCGGCGGGGAGCTCCTACGAGCAGTACTTC
CASSPAAGSSYEQYF
>TRBJ1-2|NA|TRBV29-1|TRBD1
TGCAGCGTTGACACGACAGGGGGCTCTTATGGCTACACCTTC
CSVDTTGGSYGYTF
>TRBJ2-7|NA|TRBV11-3|NA
TGTGCCAGCGCTACGGGAGCAAGCTACGAGCAGTACTTC
CASATGASYEQYF
>TRBJ2-7|NA|TRBV5-1|TRBD2
TGCGCCAGCAGCTCGACTAGCGGGAGGGCCTTCCACGAGCAGTACTTC
CASSSTSGRAFHEQYF